This entry lists 21 T cell receptor beta chains sequenced from one sample in a study of blood T cell repertoires in COVID-19. Clones were read by immunoSEQ multiplex PCR, and TCRdb kept only the in-frame ones, dropping some. The sample has 120,000 or so clones, 70% to 75% seen once. The specimen was peripheral blood. The origin of the receptors is a man aged 55 to 69 with acute or convalescent COVID-19.

This sequence joins TRBV5-1 and TRBJ1-1, with TRBD1 identical over 7 bases. Germline loops: CDR1 SGHRS, CDR2 YFSETQ. CDR3 length: 15 residues. With V trimmed by 3 bases and J by 4 bases, 9 bases remained unmatched. CDR3 sequence reads: CASSYRQGRVTEAFF. Here the CDR3 DNA reads TGCGCCAGCAGCTACAGACAGGGTCGGGTCACTGAAGCTTTCTTT.

The chain links TRBV19 to TRBJ1-5; D may be TRBD1 (6 bases). The CDR3 sequence is 17 residues long. Looked up from germline, CDR1 is LNHDA and CDR2 is SQIVND (reference sequence). Deletions cut 4 bases from V and 0 bases from J, with 16 bases between. In DNA form, the CDR3 reads TGTGCCAGTAGTAGTGTGGGGCGACAGGATAGCAATCAGCCCCAGCATTTT. Protein sequence: CASSSVGRQDSNQPQHF.

The chain recombines TRBV4-2 with TRBJ2-1, with 11 positions matching TRBD2. V lost 4 bases to trimming and J lost 5 bases; unmatched junction nucleotides: 10. CDR1 and CDR2 (germline): LGHNA, YNFKEQ. This CDR3 region has 17 residues. The CDR3 reads CASSPFPGTSGNNEQFF. In nucleotides, the CDR3 is TGTGCCAGCAGCCCCTTCCCCGGGACTAGCGGTAACAATGAGCAGTTCTTC.

The V gene is TRBV7-8, the J gene TRBJ1-6; D is ambiguous. This CDR3 spans 17 amino acids. Germline loops: CDR1 SGHVS, CDR2 FQNEAQ. V was cut by 1 base and J by 7 bases, with 17 bases left in between. Written as DNA, the CDR3 is TGTGCCAGCAGCTTAGGCCGGCAGTCTAGGATCAATTCACCCCTCCACTTT. Protein product: CASSLGRQSRINSPLHF.

This clone was seen only once. The chain joins TRBV10-2 to TRBJ2-7; 13 nucleotides agree with TRBD2. Germline-derived CDR1 and CDR2 are WSHSY and SAAADI. V lost 4 bases and J lost 3; bases outside the gene matches: 0. CDR3 length: 14 residues. The CDR3 DNA reads as TGCGCCAGCAGTGGGACTAGCGGGAGCTACGAGCAGTACTTC. As protein: CASSGTSGSYEQYF.

This clone occurred a few times. This chain joins TRBV30 and TRBJ1-4; D is undetermined. The CDR3 totals 13 residues. Deletions cut 2 bases from V and 5 bases from J, with 9 bases between. Germline-derived CDR1 and CDR2 are GTSNPN and SVGIG (reference sequence). The CDR3 here is CAWSWQANEKLFF. CDR3 DNA: TGTGCCTGGAGTTGGCAGGCGAATGAAAAACTGTTTTTT. The full variable domain, completed using reference TRBV30 and TRBJ1-4, is SQTIHQWPATLVQPVGSPLSLECTVEGTSNPNLYWYRQAAGRGLQLLFYSVGIGQISSEVPQNLSASRPQDRQFILSSKKLLLSDSGFYLCAWSWQANEKLFFGSGTQLSVL.

The genes are TRBV10-1 and TRBJ2-1; D is undetermined. CDR3 length equals 16 residues. Germline CDR1 WNHNN, CDR2 SYGVQD (reference sequence). V lost 2 bases to trimming and J lost 0 bases, with 11 bases between them. CDR3: CASSEHYLSSYNEQFF. The CDR3 DNA reads TGCGCCAGCAGTGAGCACTACCTAAGCTCCTACAATGAGCAGTTCTTC.

This chain connects TRBV7-6 to TRBJ2-1; D is perhaps TRBD1 (7 bases). The germline V gene has CDR1 SGHVS and CDR2 FNYEAQ. The V gene lost 5 bases and the J gene lost 5 bases, with 16 bases spanning the gap. This CDR3 has 15 residues. CDR3: CASSPQGGRNNEQFF. DNA for the CDR3: TGTGCCAGCAGCCCCCAGGGGGGCAGGAACAATGAGCAGTTCTTC.

The rearrangement joins TRBV6-5 to TRBJ2-3; D might be TRBD2 (6 bases). V was clipped by 2 bases and J by 8 bases, with 14 bases between them. Germline values: CDR1 MNHEY, CDR2 SVGAGI. This CDR3 region has 14 residues. This CDR3 is CASSYEEGIGTQYF. DNA for the CDR3: TGTGCCAGCAGTTACGAGGAGGGTATTGGTACGCAGTATTTT.

V is TRBV3-1 (or the pseudogene TRBV3-2) and J is TRBJ2-3; no firm D call. CDR3 length equals 13 residues. Trimming cost V 2 bases and J 5 bases, with 8 bases left between them. Germline CDR1 is LGHDT and CDR2 is YNNKEL (reference sequence). The CDR3 nucleotides are TGTGCCAGCAGCCAACTTACTGGAGATACGCAGTATTTT. Its protein product is CASSQLTGDTQYF.

This clone was counted a single time. The V call is TRBV30, the J call TRBJ1-2; a possible D gene is TRBD1 (5 bases). The germline V gene encodes CDR1 GTSNPN and CDR2 SVGIG (reference sequence). V lost 2 bases and J 5 bases, leaving 12 bases between the germline ends. This CDR3 is built from 13 residues. The CDR3 DNA reads as TGTGCCTGGAGTCGGACAAGCTTATATGGCTACACCTTC. It specifies CAWSRTSLYGYTF. Drawing the rest from reference TRBV30 and TRBJ1-2, the complete variable domain is SQTIHQWPATLVQPVGSPLSLECTVEGTSNPNLYWYRQAAGRGLQLLFYSVGIGQISSEVPQNLSASRPQDRQFILSSKKLLLSDSGFYLCAWSRTSLYGYTFGSGTRLTVV.

The chain carries TRBV2 and TRBJ1-5, with D hard to call. V dropped 0 bases and J dropped 3 bases, with 15 bases sitting between them. Germline V gene lookup returns CDR1 SNHLY and CDR2 FYNNEI. The CDR3 runs to 17 residues. In nucleotides, the CDR3 is TGTGCCAGCAGTGAAGCGCAATTGGGCCTGATCAATCAGCCCCAGCATTTT. Its protein product is CASSEAQLGLINQPQHF.

This clone was detected only once. The chain couples TRBV10-1 to TRBJ2-1; D is unclear. CDR1 WNHNN and CDR2 SYGVQD come from the germline V gene (reference sequence). V was clipped by 1 base and J by 0 bases, with 10 bases between them. CDR3 length: 16 amino acids. CDR3 DNA: TGCGCCAGCAGTGAGTTCCCCAGTTCCTCCTACAATGAGCAGTTCTTC. It translates to CASSEFPSSSYNEQFF.

The chain links TRBV6-6 to TRBJ1-1; D remains ambiguous. Trimming took 11 bases from V and 0 from J, leaving 13 bases between them. The CDR3 sequence is 13 residues long. Germline CDR1 and CDR2: MNHNY and SVGAGI (reference sequence). This chain's CDR3 is CACVVAVNTEAFF. In nucleotides, the CDR3 is TGTGCCTGTGTAGTGGCGGTGAACACTGAAGCTTTCTTT.

CDR3 sequence reads: CASSQRVNTEAFF. As DNA, the CDR3 is TGTGCCAGCAGCCAGCGGGTGAACACTGAAGCTTTCTTT. This chain uses TRBV9 with TRBJ1-1; D is unclear. Trimming stripped 4 bases from V and 0 bases from J, with 7 bases between. The V gene's germline CDR1 is SGDLS and CDR2 YYNGEE. This CDR3 is built from 13 residues.

The J gene is TRBJ2-2, the V gene TRBV11-3; 8 bases agree with TRBD2. The V segment lost 5 bases and the J segment 4 bases; nucleotides outside the gene matches: 9. This CDR3 has 16 amino acids. CDR1 is SGHNT, CDR2 YENEEA, per germline. Here the CDR3 DNA reads TGTGCCAGCAGCCCCCGGGGGGGCCTCTCCACCGGGGAGCTGTTTTTT. Protein: CASSPRGGLSTGELFF.

V gene TRBV5-1 combines with J gene TRBJ1-1, with 7 bases identical to TRBD1. The V segment lost 2 bases and the J segment 6 bases; nucleotides outside the gene matches: 1. The V gene's germline CDR1 is SGHRS and CDR2 YFSETQ. The CDR3 consists of 12 residues. The CDR3 nucleotides are TGCGCCAGCAGCTTTACAGGGGCTGAAGCTTTCTTT. Its protein is CASSFTGAEAFF.

This sequence joins TRBV3-1 (or the pseudogene TRBV3-2) and TRBJ2-3; no definite D call. V was cut by 0 bases and J by 7 bases, with 11 bases left in between. Germline CDR1 is LGHDT and CDR2 is YNNKEL (reference sequence). The CDR3 length is 14 residues. The chain's CDR3 is CASSQDLSENTQYF. For the CDR3, the DNA is TGTGCCAGCAGCCAAGATTTATCAGAAAATACGCAGTATTTT.

V gene TRBV3-1 (or the pseudogene TRBV3-2) combines with J gene TRBJ1-2; D remains ambiguous. Trimming cost V 2 bases and J 7 bases, with 5 bases left between them. This CDR3 comprises 11 residues. CDR1 is LGHDT, CDR2 YNNKEL, per germline (reference sequence). Here the CDR3 DNA reads TGTGCCAGCAGCCAAATCGGTGGCTACACCTTC. Protein: CASSQIGGYTF.

The chain is built from TRBV6-2 or TRBV6-3 and TRBJ1-2; 7 nucleotides align to TRBD1. CDR1 is MNHEY and CDR2 is SVGEGT in the germline V gene. The CDR3 contains 15 residues. The V segment lost 0 bases and the J segment 5 bases; nucleotides outside the gene matches: 6. The chain's CDR3 is CASSYSSDRVYGYTF. CDR3 DNA sequence: TGTGCCAGCAGTTACTCGAGTGACAGGGTGTATGGCTACACCTTC.

The table lists this clone with a few counts. The chain recombines TRBV10-2 with TRBJ1-1; tentatively, D is TRBD1 (6 bases). Germline V gives CDR1 WSHSY, CDR2 SAAADI. The V end lost 7 bases, the J end lost 1 base, and 10 bases lay between the germline ends. The CDR3 runs 13 residues. The CDR3, as DNA: TGCGCCAGCAACAGGGTGGGGAACACTGAAGCTTTCTTT. Translating it yields CASNRVGNTEAFF.